This TCR beta chain was identified during a study of T cells in Graves' hyperthyroidism and ophthalmopathy. For the study at large: Blood was drawn when the patient was first diagnosed and still untreated. Study-wide points: Blood also carried most thyroid clonotypes expanded above 0.001.

This clonotype was counted at least ten times. Its target is not known. The CDR3 contains 14 residues. The trim removed 4 bases at V and 9 bases at J, leaving 11 bases unmatched. Germline V gene data show CDR1 as KGHSH and CDR2 as LQKENI. Diagnoses were made from clinical symptoms, serum measures (thyroxine and TRAb), thyroid ultrasound and orbital computed tomography. RNA transcripts yielded amplified TCR beta CDR3 regions. In the first-round RT-PCR of the TCR CDR3, the HTBI primer set was used. MiXCR, run by TCRdb on the multiplex PCR reads, gives a single entry per CDR3 protein. The table shows some 570,000 distinct CDR3 sequences, with more than 13% occurring only once.

This sequence joins TRBV18 and TRBJ1-1, with 7 positions matching TRBD1. This receptor was taken from a woman in her late teens or twenties with Graves' ophthalmopathy. The specimen sequenced was blood. The CDR3 is CASSLRTGVEKAFF. As DNA, the CDR3 is TGTGCCAGCTCACTCCGAACAGGGGTGGAAAAAGCTTTCTTT. Together with reference TRBV18 and TRBJ1-1, the CDR3 gives the full variable domain: NAGVMQNPRHLVRRRGQEARLRCSPMKGHSHVYWYRQLPEEGLKFMVYLQKENIIDESGMPKERFSAEFPKEGPSILRIQQVVRGDSAAYFCASSLRTGVEKAFFGQGTRLTVV.